A selection of T cell receptor beta chains follows, all from one sample in a study of blood T cells in healthy people across ages. TCRdb recomputed calls from the 5' RACE reads with MiXCR, one row per CDR3 protein. The sample consists of 1.5 million to 2 million distinct CDR3 sequences, roughly 50% of them appearing once. The sequenced sample consisted of blood. Receptors were obtained from a woman in her thirties or forties in good health. Both conserved end residues are part of each CDR3. Each record gives: V gene, J gene, clone size, D gene, CDR3 protein, CDR3 DNA. The D gene is left open where the match is weak. Size is stated for part of the rows, as once, few or many counts, or as a class when the clone is expanded.

>TRBV5-1|TRBJ2-1|-|TRBD2
CASSLRPGTSGGAGEQFF
TGCGCCAGCAGCTTGCGCCCCGGGACTAGCGGGGGGGCAGGCGAGCAGTTCTTC
>TRBV7-2|TRBJ1-2|-|-
CASSLGRGPGYGYTF
TGTGCCAGCAGCTTAGGACGAGGGCCCGGCTATGGCTACACCTTC
>TRBV5-1|TRBJ2-5|-|TRBD2
CASRRTSIETQYF
TGCGCCAGCAGGCGGACTAGCATAGAGACCCAGTACTTC
>TRBV29-1|TRBJ2-5|few|-
CSVASLRETQYF
TGCAGCGTCGCTAGTCTTAGAGAGACCCAGTACTTC
>TRBV5-6|TRBJ1-2|-|-
CASSLDRAANYGYTF
TGTGCCAGCAGCTTGGACAGGGCTGCTAACTATGGCTACACCTTC
>TRBV10-3|TRBJ2-4|once|-
CAISEEGGKNIQYF
TGTGCCATCAGTGAAGAGGGGGGCAAAAACATTCAGTACTTC
>TRBV12-3/TRBV12-4|TRBJ2-7|-|-
CASSLGIGAYEQYF
TGTGCCAGCAGTTTAGGGATCGGGGCCTACGAGCAGTACTTC
>TRBV4-2|TRBJ2-1|-|-
CASSQDGAGRSYNEQFF
TGTGCCAGCAGCCAGGACGGGGCGGGGCGGTCCTACAATGAGCAGTTCTTC
>TRBV5-6|TRBJ1-2|-|TRBD1
CASSLIYPEQGTYGYTF
TGTGCCAGCAGCTTGATCTATCCAGAACAGGGGACCTATGGCTACACCTTC
>TRBV24-1|TRBJ2-1|few|TRBD2
CATSDSSGGTYNEQFF
TGTGCCACCAGTGACTCTAGCGGGGGGACCTACAATGAGCAGTTCTTC
>TRBV6-1|TRBJ2-7|-|-
CASLSGHEQYF
TGTGCCAGCCTGTCAGGCCATGAGCAGTACTTC
>TRBV7-2|TRBJ2-5|-|TRBD2
CASSSQTTSGGTQYF
TGTGCCAGCAGCTCTCAAACGACTAGCGGGGGTACCCAGTACTTC
>TRBV12-3/TRBV12-4|TRBJ2-5|-|-
CASSPSTGAKETQYF
TGTGCCAGCAGCCCTTCCACGGGGGCCAAGGAGACCCAGTACTTC
>TRBV27|TRBJ2-1|-|-
CASTGPSSYNEQFF
TGTGCCAGCACCGGGCCGAGCTCCTACAATGAGCAGTTCTTC